The TCR beta chain described here comes from a study of T cell responses to AZD1222 COVID-19 vaccine. Study outcomes and limitations: Dominant at 160-218 and 743-854, vaccine-associated CD4 TCRs also spanned spike. Vaccination with two AZD1222 doses was followed by a rise in Spike-specific TCR breadth and depth. Variant regions that are unmutated are reportedly the target of nearly half of spike-specific TCRs.

TCRdb keeps only in-frame clones here, not all; method: immunoSEQ multiplex PCR. The table lists some 130,000 clones, about 93% of them singletons. Comment on this clone: The antigen is unknown.

The germline gives CDR1 LGHNA, CDR2 YNFKEQ. The J segment lost 6 bases and the V segment lost 4 bases, leaving 11 bases of the junction unmatched. This CDR3 is built from 16 residues. This sequence originates from an adult who received the AZD1222 COVID-19 vaccine. J is TRBJ1-4 and V is TRBV4-2; 7 bases are a match to TRBD1. The material was peripheral blood, obtained 28 days after the second AZD1222 dose. The CDR3 loop reads CASSPRTSGGDEKLFF. In nucleotides, the CDR3 is TGTGCCAGCAGCCCCCGTACTTCAGGGGGGGATGAAAAACTGTTTTTT.